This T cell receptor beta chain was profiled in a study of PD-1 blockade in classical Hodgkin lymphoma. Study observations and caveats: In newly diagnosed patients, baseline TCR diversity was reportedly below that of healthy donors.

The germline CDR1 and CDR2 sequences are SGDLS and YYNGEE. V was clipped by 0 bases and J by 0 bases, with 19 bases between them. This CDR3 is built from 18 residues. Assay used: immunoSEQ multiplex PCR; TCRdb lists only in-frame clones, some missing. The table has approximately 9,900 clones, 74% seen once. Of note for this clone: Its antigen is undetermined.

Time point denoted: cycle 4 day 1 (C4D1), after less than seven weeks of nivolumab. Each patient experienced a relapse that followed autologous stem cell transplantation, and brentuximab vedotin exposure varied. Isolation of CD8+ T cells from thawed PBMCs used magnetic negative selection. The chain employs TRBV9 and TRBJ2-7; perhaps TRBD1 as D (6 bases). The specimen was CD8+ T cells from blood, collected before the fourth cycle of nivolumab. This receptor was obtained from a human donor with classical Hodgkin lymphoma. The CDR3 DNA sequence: TGTGCCAGCAGCGTAGAAGGAACAGGGTGGTTAAGCTCCTACGAGCAGTACTTC. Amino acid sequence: CASSVEGTGWLSSYEQYF.